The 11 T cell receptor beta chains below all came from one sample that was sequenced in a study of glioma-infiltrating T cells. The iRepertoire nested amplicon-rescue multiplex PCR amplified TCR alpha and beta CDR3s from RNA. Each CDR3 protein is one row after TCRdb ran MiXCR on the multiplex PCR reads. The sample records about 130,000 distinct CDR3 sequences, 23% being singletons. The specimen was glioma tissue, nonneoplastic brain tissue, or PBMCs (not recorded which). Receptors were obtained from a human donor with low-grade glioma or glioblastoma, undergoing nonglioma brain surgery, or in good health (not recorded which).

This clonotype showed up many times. The CDR3 DNA reads as TGTGCCATCAGTGTTCAGGTCTCCTACGAGCAGTACTTC. Translation gives CAISVQVSYEQYF. This chain connects TRBV10-3 to TRBJ2-7; D gene ambiguous. The CDR3 length is 13 residues. Germline loops: CDR1 ENHRY, CDR2 SYGVKD. Trimming took off 4 bases at V and 0 bases at J, with 7 bases between the two ends.

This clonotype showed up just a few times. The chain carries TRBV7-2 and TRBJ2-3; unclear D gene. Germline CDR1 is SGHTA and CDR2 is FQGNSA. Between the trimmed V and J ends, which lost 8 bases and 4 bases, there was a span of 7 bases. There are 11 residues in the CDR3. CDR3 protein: CASRSSDTQYF. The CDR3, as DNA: TGTGCCAGCCGCTCCTCAGATACGCAGTATTTT. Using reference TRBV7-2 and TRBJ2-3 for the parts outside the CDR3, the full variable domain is GAGVSQSPSNKVTEKGKDVELRCDPISGHTALYWYRQSLGQGLEFLIYFQGNSAPDKSGLPSDRFSAERTGGSVSTLTIQRTQQEDSAVYLCASRSSDTQYFGPGTRLTVL.

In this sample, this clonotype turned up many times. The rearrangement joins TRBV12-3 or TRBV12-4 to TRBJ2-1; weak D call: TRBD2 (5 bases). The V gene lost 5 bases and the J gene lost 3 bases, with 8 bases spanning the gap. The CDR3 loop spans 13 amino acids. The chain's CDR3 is CASSLGLYNEQFF. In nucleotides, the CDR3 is TGTGCCAGCAGTCTAGGACTCTACAATGAGCAGTTCTTC.

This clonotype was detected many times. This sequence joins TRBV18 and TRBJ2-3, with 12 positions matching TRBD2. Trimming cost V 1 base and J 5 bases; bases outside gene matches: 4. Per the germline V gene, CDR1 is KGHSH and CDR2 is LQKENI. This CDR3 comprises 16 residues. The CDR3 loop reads CASSPRLAGVVDTQYF. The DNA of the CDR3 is TGTGCCAGCTCACCACGACTAGCGGGAGTTGTAGATACGCAGTATTTT.

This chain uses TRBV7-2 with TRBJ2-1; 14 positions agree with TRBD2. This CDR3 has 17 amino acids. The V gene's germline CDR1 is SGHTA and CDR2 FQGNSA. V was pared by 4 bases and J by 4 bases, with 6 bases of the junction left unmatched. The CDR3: CASSSGLAGESYNEQFF. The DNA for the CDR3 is TGTGCCAGCAGCTCGGGACTAGCGGGAGAATCATACAATGAGCAGTTCTTC.

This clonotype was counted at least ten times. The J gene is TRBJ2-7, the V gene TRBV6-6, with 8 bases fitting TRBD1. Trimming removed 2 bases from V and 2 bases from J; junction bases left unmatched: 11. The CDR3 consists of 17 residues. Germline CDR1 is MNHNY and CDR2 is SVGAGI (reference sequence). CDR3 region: CASSYTIMGTGTYEQYF. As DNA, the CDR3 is TGTGCCAGCAGTTACACGATTATGGGGACAGGCACCTACGAGCAGTACTTC.

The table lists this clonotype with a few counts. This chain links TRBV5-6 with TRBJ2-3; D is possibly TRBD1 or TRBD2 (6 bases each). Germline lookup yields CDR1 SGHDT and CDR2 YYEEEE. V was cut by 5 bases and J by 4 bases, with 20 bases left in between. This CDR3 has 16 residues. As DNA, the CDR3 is TGTGCCAGCAGAGAGGGGGGCAGCGAACTTCCAGATACGCAGTATTTT. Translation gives CASREGGSELPDTQYF. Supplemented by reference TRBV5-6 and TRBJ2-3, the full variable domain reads DAGVTQSPTHLIKTRGQQVTLRCSPKSGHDTVSWYQQALGQGPQFIFQYYEEEERQRGNFPDRFSGHQFPNYSSELNVNALLLGDSALYLCASREGGSELPDTQYFGPGTRLTVL.

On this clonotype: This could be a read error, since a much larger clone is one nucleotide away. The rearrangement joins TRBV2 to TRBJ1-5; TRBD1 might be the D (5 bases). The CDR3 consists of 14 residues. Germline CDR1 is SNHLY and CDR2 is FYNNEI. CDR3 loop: CASSRDSSNQPRHF. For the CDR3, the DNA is TGTGCCAGCAGTCGCGACAGTAGCAATCAGCCCCGGCATTTT.

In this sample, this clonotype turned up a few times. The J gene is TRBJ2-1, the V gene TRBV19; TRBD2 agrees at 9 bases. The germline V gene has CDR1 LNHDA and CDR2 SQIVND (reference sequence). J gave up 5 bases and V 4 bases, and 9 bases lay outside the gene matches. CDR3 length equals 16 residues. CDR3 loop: CASSKKTSGTNNEQFF. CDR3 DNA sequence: TGTGCCAGTAGTAAAAAGACTAGCGGAACGAACAATGAGCAGTTCTTC.

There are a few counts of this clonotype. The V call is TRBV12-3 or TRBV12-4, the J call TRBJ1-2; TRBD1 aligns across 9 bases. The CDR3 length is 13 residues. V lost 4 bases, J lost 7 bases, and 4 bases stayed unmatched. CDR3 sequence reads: CASSWTGDSGYTF. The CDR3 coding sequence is TGTGCCAGCAGTTGGACAGGGGACTCTGGCTACACCTTC.

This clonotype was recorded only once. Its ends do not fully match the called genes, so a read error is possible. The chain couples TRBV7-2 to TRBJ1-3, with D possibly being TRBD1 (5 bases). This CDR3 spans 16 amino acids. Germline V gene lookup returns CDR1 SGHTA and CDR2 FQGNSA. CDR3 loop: CSSSLSAGTGGNTIYF. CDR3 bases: TGTTCCAGCAGCTTATCGGCCGGGACTGGCGGAAACACCATATATTTT.